This T cell receptor (beta chain) was documented in a study of graft-versus-host responses after intestinal transplantation. As for the study in general: In this cohort, recipients had multivisceral, liver-intestinal, or isolated intestinal transplants.

Processing released intraepithelial and lamina propria lymphocytes from the graft tissue. This clone rates as large. Repertoires were generated with immunoSEQ multiplex PCR, while TCRdb's copy carries only in-frame clones and drops some. This table has more than 6,000 clones, about 82% appearing once. This CDR3 is 13 amino acids long. CDR1 and CDR2 from the germline V gene are ENHRY and SYGVKD. V lost 7 bases and J lost 0, with 9 bases in between. The TCR was taken from a human patient who received an intestinal transplant, so some T cells may come from the graft donor. Source: ileum tissue, taken just under 130 days after transplant. The chain recombines TRBV10-3 with TRBJ1-2, with TRBD1 as a possible D gene (5 bases). The CDR3 loop is CAITPDTNYGYTF. The DNA for the CDR3 is TGTGCCATCACCCCGGACACTAACTATGGCTACACCTTC.